One and the same sample provided the 3 T cell receptor beta chains below, sequenced in a study of regulatory T cells in long-lasting Graves disease. Time point of the sample: newly diagnosed GD, antithyroid drugs for less than 3 months. The TCR library used RNA extracted from PBMCs. Construction of TCR beta libraries relied on iRepertoire HTBI primers and on Arm-PCR targeting CDR3 regions. TCRdb re-analysed the multiplex PCR reads in MiXCR, keeping a single row per CDR3 protein. The data show 400,000 to 550,000 distinct CDR3 sequences, about 15% seen once. The sample was also linked to a second study, of T cells in Graves' hyperthyroidism and ophthalmopathy.

This sample comprised peripheral blood mononuclear cells (PBMCs), obtained at new diagnosis, from a patient treated with antithyroid drugs. Receptor source: a woman younger than 45 with Graves disease.

The chain links TRBV6-1 to TRBJ2-1; a weak D match, TRBD1 (7 bases). The germline V and J ends were trimmed by 10 bases and 8 bases, with 15 bases remaining between them. Germline values: CDR1 MNHNS, CDR2 SASEGT. The CDR3 consists of 12 residues. The DNA of the CDR3 is TGTGCCATCAGGGGGGATTTGGATGAGCAGTTCTTC. This translates into CAIRGDLDEQFF.

This clonotype was detected ten times or more. This sequence joins TRBV9 and TRBJ1-1; D uncertain. Germline V gene sequence: CDR1 SGDLS, CDR2 YYNGEE. This CDR3 has 13 amino acids. The V end was cut by 0 bases, the J end by 1 base, with 4 bases between. The CDR3 DNA sequence: TGTGCCAGCAGCGTAGAGGGGAACACTGAAGCTTTCTTT. Its protein is CASSVEGNTEAFF.

This clonotype has at least ten counts. V usage is TRBV27 and J usage is TRBJ2-1, with D possibly TRBD1 on 5 matching bases. CDR1 is MNHEY and CDR2 is SMNVEV in the germline V gene (reference sequence). Trimming stripped 5 bases from V and 12 bases from J, with 17 bases between. The CDR3 is 13 residues long. CDR3 in amino acids: CASSIGPRQGQFF. The CDR3 coding sequence is TGTGCCAGCAGTATAGGGCCTCGGCAGGGGCAGTTCTTC.